This T cell receptor (beta chain) is drawn from a study of radiotherapy plus CTLA-4 blockade in lung cancer listed by TCRdb under 2018. General notes on the study: Objective responses occurred in roughly 20% of enrolled patients, and roughly 30% achieved disease control.

Inclusive of the bounding cysteine and phenylalanine, the CDR3 is 15 residues long. The DNA shown is the 45-base CDR3, in frame from base 1. The germline V gene (reference sequence) specifies LNHDA as CDR1 and SQIVND as CDR2. The junction shows trimming of 5 bases on V and 6 bases on J, plus 17 bases between the germline ends. Libraries were built with the immunoSEQ multiplex PCR assay. This immuneACCESS table, as held by TCRdb, lists in-frame sequences with V and J called but not all clones. Of the missing ones, under half trace to an unresolved V gene in checked studies; the others have no known cause. A total of about 72,000 clones appear in this sample, around 81% of them only once. Less than 4.5% of the sample goes to the ten largest clones. Details on this clone: Its target antigen remains unknown. Base qualities are not provided; no much larger clone lies one nucleotide away.

The study tested focal radiation therapy combined with CTLA-4 blockade (ipilimumab) in patients with chemo-refractory metastatic non-small-cell lung cancer. The paper as a whole reports these results and caveats: The strongest predictors of response were reported to be early dynamic shifts in blood T cell clones along with a rise in serum interferon-beta following radiation. After treatment with radiotherapy and ipilimumab, TCR clones that originated in tumors expanded in peripheral blood.

Sample: peripheral blood, taken from a patient treated with radiotherapy plus ipilimumab. Here the chain combines TRBV19 and TRBJ1-5; the D gene is perhaps TRBD1, from 6 matching bases. This receptor was obtained from a human donor with non-small cell lung cancer who had a partial response to radiotherapy plus ipilimumab. This receptor has the CDR3 CASSAGQGRAQPQHF. The nucleotides read TGTGCCAGTAGTGCGGGTCAGGGGCGGGCTCAGCCCCAGCATTTT.